Presented here are 31 T cell receptor beta chains from one specimen sequenced in a study of T-cell memory formation after mild COVID-19. MiXCR was run by TCRdb on the 5' RACE reads, yielding one entry per CDR3 protein. The sample includes under 300,000 distinct CDR3 sequences, 16% seen only once; the top ten take approximately 3.5%. Input material: PBMCs or a T cell subset sorted from them (not recorded which). Receptors were obtained from a young man who had mild COVID-19 (a few samples of this study predate the infection). Cell type and time point are not known.

This clonotype was seen a few times. The chain uses TRBV6-5 and TRBJ1-2, with 7 bases aligning to TRBD1. This CDR3 contains 16 residues. CDR1 and CDR2 (germline): MNHEY, SVGAGI. V lost 0 bases to trimming and J lost 4 bases; unmatched junction nucleotides: 8. The CDR3 coding sequence is TGTGCCAGCAGTTACTCGAGAGGGGGCAGTAGCTATGGCTACACCTTC. Translation: CASSYSRGGSSYGYTF.

The chain uses TRBV5-6 and TRBJ2-2, with unresolved D. The ends were cut back, 0 bases at V and 5 bases at J, with 5 bases in the middle. The CDR3 consists of 13 residues. Germline loops: CDR1 SGHDT, CDR2 YYEEEE. The CDR3 sequence: CASSLAFTGELFF. DNA of the CDR3: TGTGCCAGCAGCTTGGCCTTTACCGGGGAGCTGTTTTTT. Drawing the rest from reference TRBV5-6 and TRBJ2-2, the complete variable domain is DAGVTQSPTHLIKTRGQQVTLRCSPKSGHDTVSWYQQALGQGPQFIFQYYEEEERQRGNFPDRFSGHQFPNYSSELNVNALLLGDSALYLCASSLAFTGELFFGEGSRLTVL.

This clonotype was observed a few times. The chain carries TRBV7-9 and TRBJ1-2; 7 positions match TRBD1. CDR1 and CDR2 (germline): SEHNR, FQNEAQ (reference sequence). Trimming at V came to 5 bases and at J to 3 bases, leaving 3 bases not matched to a gene. The length of the CDR3 is 13 residues. The CDR3 sequence is CASSPTGYYGYTF. The CDR3 DNA reads TGTGCCAGCAGCCCGACAGGGTACTATGGCTACACCTTC.

This clonotype appeared a few times. The chain has TRBV3-1 and TRBJ2-7, with D unresolved. This CDR3 contains 11 residues. Germline V gene lookup returns CDR1 LGHDT and CDR2 YNNKEL (reference sequence). Trimming removed 1 base from V and 5 bases from J, with 3 bases in between. CDR3 in DNA: TGTGCCAGCAGCCAAGGGGACGAGCAGTACTTC. This translates into CASSQGDEQYF.

This clonotype was seen more than once but under ten times. This chain connects TRBV6-1 to TRBJ2-7; 8 nucleotides line up with TRBD2. The CDR3 is 13 amino acids. After removal of 8 bases from V and 3 bases from J, the junction contained 6 bases not matched to a gene. Germline-derived CDR1 and CDR2 are MNHNS and SASEGT. The DNA for the CDR3 is TGTGCCAGCCAGCCCAGCGGGAGCTACGAGCAGTACTTC. It codes for CASQPSGSYEQYF.

The rearrangement joins TRBV20-1 to TRBJ2-1; 8 nucleotides align to TRBD2. CDR1 and CDR2 (germline): DFQATT, SNEGSKA (reference sequence). CDR3 length: 13 amino acids. The CDR3 DNA is TGCAGAGTTACTAGCGGCTCCTACAATGAGCAGTTCTTC. It codes for CRVTSGSYNEQFF.

The chain employs TRBV27 and TRBJ1-2; TRBD1 might be the D (5 bases). The CDR3 contains 16 residues. Between the trimmed V and J ends, which lost 4 bases and 7 bases, there was a span of 22 bases. Germline loops: CDR1 MNHEY, CDR2 SMNVEV (reference sequence). DNA for the CDR3: TGTGCCAGCAGTTCTGTAGTCGACAGCCTGATCGGTGGCTACACCTTC. This translates into CASSSVVDSLIGGYTF.

The chain is built from TRBV12-3 or TRBV12-4 and TRBJ2-3; 9 bases map to TRBD1. Trimming took 4 bases from V and 1 from J; bases not matched to a gene: 9. CDR3 length equals 17 residues. The CDR3 region has the DNA TGTGCCAGCAGTTCCCCTGGGACAGGGTTCGGCACAGATACGCAGTATTTT. Translation gives CASSSPGTGFGTDTQYF.

V is TRBV24-1 and J is TRBJ2-5; no reliable D call. Germline V gene lookup returns CDR1 KGHDR and CDR2 SFDVKD. The CDR3 is made up of 16 amino acids. Trimming took 2 bases from V and 1 from J, leaving 13 bases between them. The CDR3 loop is CATSDSRTGGQETQYF. In nucleotides, the CDR3 is TGTGCCACCAGTGATTCGCGTACCGGCGGCCAAGAGACCCAGTACTTC.

This clonotype was counted a few times. CDR3 DNA sequence: TGCAGTGCAACACGTCCGGGACTAGCGGGCCACACAGATACGCAGTATTTT. Protein: CSATRPGLAGHTDTQYF. The rearrangement uses TRBV20-1 and TRBJ2-3; TRBD2 agrees at 12 bases. The germline gives CDR1 DFQATT, CDR2 SNEGSKA (reference sequence). The CDR3 is made up of 17 amino acids. The ends lost 6 bases at V and 2 bases at J; junction bases unmatched: 12.

This clonotype has more than one count but fewer than ten. This chain joins TRBV18 and TRBJ2-4; maybe TRBD2 (6 bases). The CDR3 extends over 13 amino acids. V was pared by 3 bases and J by 3 bases, with 6 bases between. Germline CDR1 and CDR2: KGHSH and LQKENI. The DNA for the CDR3 is TGTGCCAGCTCACCGGGGGGCAAAAACATTCAGTACTTC. Protein product: CASSPGGKNIQYF.

The genes are TRBV18 and TRBJ2-7, with D unresolved. V dropped 3 bases and J dropped 5 bases, with 11 bases sitting between them. The CDR3 covers 13 residues. Germline-derived CDR1 and CDR2 are KGHSH and LQKENI. The CDR3 region has the DNA TGTGCCAGCTCACCGACGATGGGCGACGAGCAGTACGTC. It codes for CASSPTMGDEQYV.

This clonotype has only a few counts. The chain is built from TRBV7-9 and TRBJ1-2; D is ambiguous. Germline loops: CDR1 SEHNR, CDR2 FQNEAQ (reference sequence). Deletions cut 5 bases from V and 1 base from J, with 14 bases between. The CDR3 totals 15 residues. The CDR3 region has the DNA TGTGCCAGCAGCCCGCGACATTTGCTTAACTATGGCTACACCTTC. It specifies CASSPRHLLNYGYTF.

This clonotype was counted between two and nine times. The chain recombines TRBV18 with TRBJ2-4; tentative D call: TRBD1 (5 bases). CDR3 size: 14 residues. Germline assignment: CDR1 KGHSH and CDR2 LQKENI. Trimming pared 3 bases from V and 7 bases from J, leaving 13 bases between. The CDR3 sequence is CASSPSPTANIQYF. In DNA, the CDR3 is TGTGCCAGCTCACCCTCCCCGACAGCCAACATTCAGTACTTC.

The chain combines TRBV20-1 with TRBJ2-5; D possibly corresponds to TRBD1 (6 bases). The CDR3 spans 12 residues. CDR1 and CDR2 (germline): DFQATT, SNEGSKA (reference sequence). The V end lost 5 bases, the J end lost 4 bases, and 11 bases lay between the germline ends. The CDR3 bases are TGCAGTGCTGACTCAGGGGTAGAGACCCAGTACTTC. This translates into CSADSGVETQYF.

This clonotype was detected a few times. This chain connects TRBV20-1 to TRBJ2-3; D is possibly TRBD1 (5 bases). CDR3 length: 14 residues. V lost 6 bases to trimming and J lost 5 bases, with 18 bases between them. Germline V gene sequence: CDR1 DFQATT, CDR2 SNEGSKA (reference sequence). The CDR3 sequence is CSANILGRGDTQYF. In DNA form, the CDR3 reads TGCAGTGCCAATATTTTAGGTAGGGGAGATACGCAGTATTTT.

DNA for the CDR3: TGCAGTGCCCTTCCGGTGGGGGGGTCCTACGAGCAGTACGTC. Translated: CSALPVGGSYEQYV. This chain uses TRBV20-1 with TRBJ2-7, with 7 bases matching TRBD2. The CDR3 spans 14 residues. Germline CDR1 and CDR2: DFQATT and SNEGSKA (reference sequence). After removal of 6 bases from V and 1 base from J, the junction contained 9 bases not matched to a gene.

This clonotype appeared a few times. The chain recombines TRBV6-5 with TRBJ1-4; the D gene is possibly TRBD1 (5 bases). The length of the CDR3 is 17 residues. The V gene lost 2 bases and the J gene lost 0 bases, with 13 bases spanning the gap. CDR1 and CDR2 (germline): MNHEY, SVGAGI. The CDR3 DNA reads as TGTGCCAGCAGTTACGATCGACAGACTGCAACTAATGAAAAACTGTTTTTT. The encoded protein is CASSYDRQTATNEKLFF.

J is TRBJ1-6 and V is TRBV30; TRBD1 agrees at 7 bases. Trimming at V came to 4 bases and at J to 14 bases, leaving 11 bases not matched to a gene. This CDR3 spans 13 amino acids. Germline V gene sequence: CDR1 GTSNPN, CDR2 SVGIG (reference sequence). CDR3 residues: CAWTAGQREALHF. The DNA of the CDR3 is TGTGCCTGGACCGCGGGACAGCGGGAGGCCCTCCACTTT.

V is TRBV6-2 or TRBV6-3 and J is TRBJ1-2; D is perhaps TRBD1 (6 bases). The ends were cut back, 6 bases at V and 4 bases at J, with 15 bases in the middle. Germline loops: CDR1 MNHEY, CDR2 SVGEGT. CDR3 length: 14 residues. The CDR3 region has the DNA TGTGCCAGCAGCCGCCCCGGACAGACCTATGGCTACACCTTC. Translation gives CASSRPGQTYGYTF.

This clonotype was seen only a few times. CDR3 DNA sequence: TGTGCCAGCAGCCTCCAGCCGGGGAGGACAGATACGCAGTATTTT. Translated: CASSLQPGRTDTQYF. V and J are TRBV12-3 or TRBV12-4 and TRBJ2-3; possibly TRBD2 for D (6 bases). V lost 6 bases to trimming and J lost 3 bases, with 16 bases between them. This CDR3 has 15 residues.

This clonotype has a handful of counts. The rearrangement uses TRBV5-1 and TRBJ2-1; 11 positions agree with TRBD1. The CDR3 loop spans 15 amino acids. Looked up from germline, CDR1 is SGHRS and CDR2 is YFSETQ. V shed 4 bases, J shed 0 bases, and the junction held 0 bases outside the gene matches. The CDR3 region is CASSGTGGSYNEQFF. In nucleotides, the CDR3 is TGCGCCAGCAGCGGGACAGGGGGCTCCTACAATGAGCAGTTCTTC. Supplemented by reference TRBV5-1 and TRBJ2-1, the full variable domain reads KAGVTQTPRYLIKTRGQQVTLSCSPISGHRSVSWYQQTPGQGLQFLFEYFSETQRNKGNFPGRFSGRQFSNSRSEMNVSTLELGDSALYLCASSGTGGSYNEQFFGPGTRLTVL.

The rearrangement joins TRBV5-6 to TRBJ2-5; 7 bases are a match to TRBD2. Germline V gene lookup returns CDR1 SGHDT and CDR2 YYEEEE. The CDR3 totals 14 residues. V gave up 0 bases and J gave up 4 bases; unmatched junction bases: 3. The CDR3 region has the DNA TGTGCCAGCAGCTTGGTGGGGGGGATAGAGACCCAGTACTTC. The encoded protein is CASSLVGGIETQYF.

V gene TRBV7-9 combines with J gene TRBJ2-7; D perhaps matches TRBD2 (5 bases). The CDR3 has 14 amino acids. Germline V gene sequence: CDR1 SEHNR, CDR2 FQNEAQ (reference sequence). The V gene lost 2 bases and the J gene lost 9 bases, with 17 bases spanning the gap. CDR3 protein: CASSLSRGPSGQYV. The CDR3 DNA follows: TGTGCCAGCAGCTTATCCCGCGGGCCCTCCGGGCAGTACGTC.

The V and J genes are TRBV14 and TRBJ2-7, with a possible D match to TRBD1 (5 bases). V lost 5 bases and J 3 bases, leaving 11 bases between the germline ends. The CDR3 length is 13 residues. Germline values: CDR1 SGHDN, CDR2 FVKESK. This chain's CDR3 is CASSDTGFYEQYV. The CDR3 DNA follows: TGTGCCAGCAGCGACACAGGTTTCTACGAGCAGTACGTC.

The sample holds a few counts of this clonotype. J is TRBJ1-1 and V is TRBV5-1, with D perhaps TRBD1 (5 bases). The CDR3 has 13 residues. V shed 7 bases and J shed 7 bases, with 17 bases lying between them. CDR1 is SGHRS, CDR2 YFSETQ, per germline. The CDR3 spells CASGLGETSEAFF. The CDR3 DNA reads TGCGCCAGCGGACTAGGGGAGACGAGTGAAGCTTTCTTT.

The chain joins TRBV7-2 to TRBJ1-2; D gene uncertain. The CDR3 is 12 residues long. V was clipped by 1 base and J by 8 bases, with 8 bases between them. The germline CDR1 and CDR2 sequences are SGHTA and FQGNSA. CDR3 region: CASSLVPSGYTF. The CDR3, as DNA: TGTGCCAGCAGCTTAGTCCCCTCCGGCTACACCTTC.

This clonotype was seen a handful of times. The genes are TRBV10-3 and TRBJ1-1; D is uncertain. The CDR3 loop spans 13 amino acids. V shed 9 bases and J shed 3 bases, with 14 bases lying between them. Germline V gene data show CDR1 as ENHRY and CDR2 as SYGVKD. Here the CDR3 reads CAIGRRSDTEAFF. CDR3 sequence (DNA): TGTGCCATTGGGCGCCGGTCAGACACTGAAGCTTTCTTT.

The chain joins TRBV2 to TRBJ1-2; D is uncertain. Germline loops: CDR1 SNHLY, CDR2 FYNNEI. V was shortened by 3 bases and J by 5 bases, with 4 bases between the two germline ends. The CDR3 loop spans 11 amino acids. The CDR3 bases are TGTGCCAGCAGTGAGGAGTATGGCTACACCTTC. This codes for CASSEEYGYTF.

This clonotype was detected only a few times. The chain joins TRBV6-6 to TRBJ2-4, with D maybe TRBD2 (6 bases). This CDR3 comprises 14 residues. Germline CDR1 reads MNHNY; CDR2 reads SVGAGI (reference sequence). The V end was cut by 5 bases, the J end by 6 bases, with 14 bases between. The CDR3 loop is CASSTPGGLNIQYF. DNA of the CDR3: TGTGCCAGCAGTACCCCTGGGGGGTTAAACATTCAGTACTTC.

This clonotype was seen more than once but under ten times. The chain is built from TRBV11-2 and TRBJ1-2; perhaps TRBD1 as D (5 bases). The ends were cut back, 4 bases at V and 2 bases at J, with 11 bases in the middle. Germline V gene sequence: CDR1 SGHAT, CDR2 FQNNGV. This CDR3 has 14 residues. The CDR3 nucleotides read TGTGCCAGCAGCTCTTCTAGGGGAAACTATGGCTACACCTTC. Translated, it gives CASSSSRGNYGYTF.